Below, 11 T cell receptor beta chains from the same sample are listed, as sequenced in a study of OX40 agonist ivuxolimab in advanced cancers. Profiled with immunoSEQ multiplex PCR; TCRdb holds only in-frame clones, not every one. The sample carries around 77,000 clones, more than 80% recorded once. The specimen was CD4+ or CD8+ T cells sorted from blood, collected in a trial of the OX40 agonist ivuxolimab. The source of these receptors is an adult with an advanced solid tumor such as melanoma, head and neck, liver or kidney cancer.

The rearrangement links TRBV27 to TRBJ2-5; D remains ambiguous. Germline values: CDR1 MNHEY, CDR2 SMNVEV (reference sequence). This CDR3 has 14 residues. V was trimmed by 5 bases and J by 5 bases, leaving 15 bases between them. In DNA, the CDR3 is TGTGCCAGCAGTGACCAAATCACGGGTGAGACCCAGTACTTC. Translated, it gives CASSDQITGETQYF.

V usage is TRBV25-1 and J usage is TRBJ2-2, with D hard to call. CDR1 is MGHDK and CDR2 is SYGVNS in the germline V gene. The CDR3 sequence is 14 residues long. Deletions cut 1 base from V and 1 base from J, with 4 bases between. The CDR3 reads CASSESGNTGELFF. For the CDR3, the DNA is TGTGCCAGCAGTGAATCCGGGAACACCGGGGAGCTGTTTTTT. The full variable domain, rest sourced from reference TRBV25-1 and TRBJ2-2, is EADIYQTPRYLVIGTGKKITLECSQTMGHDKMYWYQQDPGMELHLIHYSYGVNSTEKGDLSSESTVSRIRTEHFPLTLESARPSHTSQYLCASSESGNTGELFFGEGSRLTVL.

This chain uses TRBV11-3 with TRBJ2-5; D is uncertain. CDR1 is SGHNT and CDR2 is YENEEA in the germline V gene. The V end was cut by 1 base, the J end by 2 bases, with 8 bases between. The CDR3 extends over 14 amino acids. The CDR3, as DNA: TGTGCCAGCAGCTTAGGGATAGGACAAGAGACCCAGTACTTC. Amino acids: CASSLGIGQETQYF.

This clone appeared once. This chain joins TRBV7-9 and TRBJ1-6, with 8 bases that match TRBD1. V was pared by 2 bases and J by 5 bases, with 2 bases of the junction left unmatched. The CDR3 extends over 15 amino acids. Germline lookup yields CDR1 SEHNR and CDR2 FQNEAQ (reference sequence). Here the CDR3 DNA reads TGTGCCAGCAGCTTAACGACAGGGGATAATTCACCCCTCCACTTT. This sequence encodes CASSLTTGDNSPLHF.

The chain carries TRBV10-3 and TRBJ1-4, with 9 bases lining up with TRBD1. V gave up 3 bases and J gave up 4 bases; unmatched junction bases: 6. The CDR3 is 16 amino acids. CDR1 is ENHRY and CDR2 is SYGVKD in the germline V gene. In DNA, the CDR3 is TGTGCCATCAGTGACCCGGGACAGGGCTTTAATGAAAAACTGTTTTTT. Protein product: CAISDPGQGFNEKLFF.

CDR3: CASSSGRQNQPQHF. The CDR3 nucleotides read TGTGCCAGTAGTTCGGGACGGCAAAATCAGCCCCAGCATTTT. The V call is TRBV19, the J call TRBJ1-5; a weak D match, TRBD1 (5 bases). Trimming stripped 5 bases from V and 4 bases from J, with 12 bases between. The CDR3 is 14 residues long. Germline assignment: CDR1 LNHDA and CDR2 SQIVND (reference sequence).

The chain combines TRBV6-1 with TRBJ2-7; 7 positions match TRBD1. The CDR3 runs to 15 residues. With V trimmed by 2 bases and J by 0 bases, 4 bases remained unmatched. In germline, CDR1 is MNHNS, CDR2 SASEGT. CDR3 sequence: CASSEPGQASYEQYF. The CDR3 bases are TGTGCCAGCAGTGAACCTGGACAGGCCTCCTACGAGCAGTACTTC.

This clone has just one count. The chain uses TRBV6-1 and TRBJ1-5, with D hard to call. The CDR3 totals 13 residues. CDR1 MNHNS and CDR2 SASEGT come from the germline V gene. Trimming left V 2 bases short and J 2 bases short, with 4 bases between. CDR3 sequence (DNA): TGTGCCAGCAGTGAACAGGGCAATCAGCCCCAGCATTTT. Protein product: CASSEQGNQPQHF.

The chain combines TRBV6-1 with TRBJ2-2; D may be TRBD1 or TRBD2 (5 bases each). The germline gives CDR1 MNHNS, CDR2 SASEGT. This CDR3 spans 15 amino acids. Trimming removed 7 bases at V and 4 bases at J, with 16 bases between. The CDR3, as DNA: TGTGCCAGCATCCCGGGATGGGGGAGCACCGGGGAGCTGTTTTTT. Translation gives CASIPGWGSTGELFF.

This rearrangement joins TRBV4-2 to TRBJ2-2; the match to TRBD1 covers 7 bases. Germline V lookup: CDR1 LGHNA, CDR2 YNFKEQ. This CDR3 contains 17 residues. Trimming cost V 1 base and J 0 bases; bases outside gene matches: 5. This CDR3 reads CASSQAYTGANTGELFF. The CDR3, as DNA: TGTGCCAGCAGCCAAGCATACACAGGGGCGAACACCGGGGAGCTGTTTTTT.

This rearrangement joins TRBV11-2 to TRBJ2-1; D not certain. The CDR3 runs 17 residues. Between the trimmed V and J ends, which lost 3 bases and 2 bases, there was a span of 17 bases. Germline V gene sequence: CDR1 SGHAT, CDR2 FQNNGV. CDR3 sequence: CASSLMGLRSAYNEQFF. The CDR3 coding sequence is TGTGCCAGCAGCTTGATGGGCCTCCGAAGCGCCTACAATGAGCAGTTCTTC.